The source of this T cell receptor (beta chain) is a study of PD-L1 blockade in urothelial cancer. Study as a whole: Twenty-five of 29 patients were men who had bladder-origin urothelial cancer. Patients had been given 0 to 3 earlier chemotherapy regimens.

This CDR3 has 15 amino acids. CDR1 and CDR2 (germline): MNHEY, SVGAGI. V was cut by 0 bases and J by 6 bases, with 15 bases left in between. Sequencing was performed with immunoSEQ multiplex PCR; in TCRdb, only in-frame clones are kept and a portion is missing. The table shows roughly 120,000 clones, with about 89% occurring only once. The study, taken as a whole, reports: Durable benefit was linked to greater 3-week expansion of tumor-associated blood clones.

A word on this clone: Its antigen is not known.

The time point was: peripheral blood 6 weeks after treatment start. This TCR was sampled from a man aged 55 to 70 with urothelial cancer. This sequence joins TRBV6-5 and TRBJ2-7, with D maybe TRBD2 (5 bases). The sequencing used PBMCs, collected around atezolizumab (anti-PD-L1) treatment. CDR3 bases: TGTGCCAGCAGTTACTCCTTAGGAGGACCGGTCGAGCAGTACTTC. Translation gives CASSYSLGGPVEQYF.